The following is a TCR beta chain sequence with its context. Its specificity is not known. The sample comes from a study of cytomegalovirus exposure and HLA in healthy donors. Study information: In a later analysis, the 90 to 150 validation repertoires were reported to have used the same platform as the 600 to 700 first-cohort repertoires. Overall study results and limits: Across donors, most TCRs were seen rarely, yet some public ones were widespread. In a later analysis, first-cohort TCR clusters were found to tend to co-occur in the 100 to 150 validation repertoires.

Produced via immunoSEQ multiplex PCR; TCRdb's table is partial and in-frame only. The table includes about 140,000 clones, about nine tenths detected once. V was pared by 8 bases and J by 1 base, with 8 bases between. Germline-derived CDR1 and CDR2 are LNHNV and YYDKDF (reference sequence). CDR3 length: 13 amino acids. The receptor was isolated from a man between 18 and 29 years old in good health and CMV-seronegative. Sequenced input: PBMCs. V usage is TRBV15 and J usage is TRBJ2-2; tentatively, D is TRBD2 (5 bases). The CDR3 bases are TGTGCCACCTCCCGGGAGAACACCGGGGAGCTGTTTTTT. Its protein product is CATSRENTGELFF.